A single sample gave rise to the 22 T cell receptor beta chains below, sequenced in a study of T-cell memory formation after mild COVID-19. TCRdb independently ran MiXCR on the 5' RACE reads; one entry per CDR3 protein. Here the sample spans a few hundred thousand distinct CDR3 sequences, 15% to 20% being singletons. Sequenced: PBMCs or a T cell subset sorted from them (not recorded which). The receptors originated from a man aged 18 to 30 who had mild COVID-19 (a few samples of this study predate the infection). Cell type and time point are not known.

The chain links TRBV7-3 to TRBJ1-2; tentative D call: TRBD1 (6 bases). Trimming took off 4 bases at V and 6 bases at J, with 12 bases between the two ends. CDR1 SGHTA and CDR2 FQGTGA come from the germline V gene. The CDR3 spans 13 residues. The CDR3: CASSSIGGDGYTF. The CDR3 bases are TGTGCCAGCAGCTCCATCGGGGGCGATGGCTACACCTTC.

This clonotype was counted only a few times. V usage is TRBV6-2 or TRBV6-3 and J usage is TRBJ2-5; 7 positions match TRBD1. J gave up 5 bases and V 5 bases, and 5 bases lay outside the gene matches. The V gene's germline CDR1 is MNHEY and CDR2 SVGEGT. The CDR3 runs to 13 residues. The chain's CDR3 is CASSDRVMETQYF. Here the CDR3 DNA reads TGTGCCAGCAGTGACAGGGTTATGGAGACCCAGTACTTC.

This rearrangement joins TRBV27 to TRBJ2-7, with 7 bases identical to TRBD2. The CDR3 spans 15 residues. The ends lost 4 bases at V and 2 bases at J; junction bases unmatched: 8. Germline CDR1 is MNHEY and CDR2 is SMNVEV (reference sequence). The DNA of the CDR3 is TGTGCCAGCAGTTGGGTCGGGGGGTCAACCTACGAGCAGTACTTC. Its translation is CASSWVGGSTYEQYF.

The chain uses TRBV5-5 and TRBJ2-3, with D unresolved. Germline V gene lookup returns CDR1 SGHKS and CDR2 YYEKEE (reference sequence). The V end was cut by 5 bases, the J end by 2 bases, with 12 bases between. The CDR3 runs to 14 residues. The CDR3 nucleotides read TGTGCCAGCAGAAGCCATTTGTACACAGATACGCAGTATTTT. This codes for CASRSHLYTDTQYF.

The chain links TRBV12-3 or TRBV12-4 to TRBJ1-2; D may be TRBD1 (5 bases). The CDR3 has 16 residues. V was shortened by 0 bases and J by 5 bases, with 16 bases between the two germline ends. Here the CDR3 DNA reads TGTGCCAGCAGTTTAGCGCGGCAGGGATTCTCTTATGGCTACACCTTC. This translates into CASSLARQGFSYGYTF.

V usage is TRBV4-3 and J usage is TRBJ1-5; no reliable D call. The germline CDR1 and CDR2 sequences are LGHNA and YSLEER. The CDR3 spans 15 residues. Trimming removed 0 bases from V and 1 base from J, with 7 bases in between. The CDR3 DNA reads TGCGCCAGCAGCCAAGAACTCTCCAGCAATCAGCCCCAGCATTTT. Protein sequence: CASSQELSSNQPQHF.

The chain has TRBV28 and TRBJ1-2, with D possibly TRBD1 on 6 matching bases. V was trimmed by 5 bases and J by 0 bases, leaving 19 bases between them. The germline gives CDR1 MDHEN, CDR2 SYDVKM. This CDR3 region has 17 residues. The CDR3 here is CASSTIRGVETNYGYTF. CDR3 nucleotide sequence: TGTGCCAGCAGTACAATAAGGGGGGTAGAAACTAACTATGGCTACACCTTC.

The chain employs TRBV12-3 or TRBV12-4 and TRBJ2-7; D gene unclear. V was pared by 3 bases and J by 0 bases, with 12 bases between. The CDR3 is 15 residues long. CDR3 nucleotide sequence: TGTGCCAGCAGTTTGGGCGGAGAATACTCCTACGAGCAGTACTTC. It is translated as CASSLGGEYSYEQYF.

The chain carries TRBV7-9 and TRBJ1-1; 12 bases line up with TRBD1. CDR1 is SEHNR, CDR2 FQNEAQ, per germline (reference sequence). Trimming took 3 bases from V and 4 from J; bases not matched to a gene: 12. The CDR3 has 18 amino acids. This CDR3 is CASSFPEGTGGAGTEAFF. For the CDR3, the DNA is TGTGCCAGCAGCTTCCCCGAAGGGACAGGGGGCGCGGGCACTGAAGCTTTCTTT.

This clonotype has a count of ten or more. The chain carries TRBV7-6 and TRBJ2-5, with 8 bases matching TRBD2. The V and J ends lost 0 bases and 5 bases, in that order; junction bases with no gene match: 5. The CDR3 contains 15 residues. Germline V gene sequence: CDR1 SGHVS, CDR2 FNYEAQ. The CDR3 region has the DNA TGTGCCAGCAGCTTAGCGGGACGCGGGAGGGAGACCCAGTACTTC. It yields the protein CASSLAGRGRETQYF.

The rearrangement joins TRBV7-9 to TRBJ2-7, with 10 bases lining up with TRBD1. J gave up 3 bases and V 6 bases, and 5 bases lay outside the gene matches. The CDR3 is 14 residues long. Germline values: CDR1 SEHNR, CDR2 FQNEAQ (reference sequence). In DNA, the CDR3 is TGTGCCAGCAGTCCGACAGGGGGCGGCTACGAGCAGTACTTC. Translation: CASSPTGGGYEQYF.

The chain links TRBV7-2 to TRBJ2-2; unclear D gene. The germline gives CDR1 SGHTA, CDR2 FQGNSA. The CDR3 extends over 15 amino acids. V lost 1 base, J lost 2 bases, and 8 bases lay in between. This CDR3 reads CASSLVVLNTGELFF. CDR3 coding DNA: TGTGCCAGCAGCTTAGTGGTCCTAAACACCGGGGAGCTGTTTTTT. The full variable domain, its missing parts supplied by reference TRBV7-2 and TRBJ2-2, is GAGVSQSPSNKVTEKGKDVELRCDPISGHTALYWYRQSLGQGLEFLIYFQGNSAPDKSGLPSDRFSAERTGGSVSTLTIQRTQQEDSAVYLCASSLVVLNTGELFFGEGSRLTVL.

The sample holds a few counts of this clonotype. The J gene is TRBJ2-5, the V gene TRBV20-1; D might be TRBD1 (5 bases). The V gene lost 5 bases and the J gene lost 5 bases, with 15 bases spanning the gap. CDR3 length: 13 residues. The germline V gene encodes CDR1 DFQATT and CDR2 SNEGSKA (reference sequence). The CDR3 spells CSARSQGTETQYF. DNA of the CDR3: TGCAGTGCTCGGTCGCAGGGTACGGAGACCCAGTACTTC.

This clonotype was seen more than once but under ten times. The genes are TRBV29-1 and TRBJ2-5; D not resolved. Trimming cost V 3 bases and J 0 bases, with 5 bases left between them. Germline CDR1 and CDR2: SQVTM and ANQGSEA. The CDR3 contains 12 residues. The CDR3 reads CSVDWDQETQYF. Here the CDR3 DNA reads TGCAGCGTTGATTGGGACCAAGAGACCCAGTACTTC.

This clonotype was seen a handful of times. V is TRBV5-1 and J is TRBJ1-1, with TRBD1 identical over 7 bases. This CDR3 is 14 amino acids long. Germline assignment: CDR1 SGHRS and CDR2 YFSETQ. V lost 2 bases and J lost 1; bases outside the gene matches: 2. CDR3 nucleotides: TGCGCCAGCAGCTTCGGGACAGAGAACACTGAAGCTTTCTTT. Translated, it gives CASSFGTENTEAFF.

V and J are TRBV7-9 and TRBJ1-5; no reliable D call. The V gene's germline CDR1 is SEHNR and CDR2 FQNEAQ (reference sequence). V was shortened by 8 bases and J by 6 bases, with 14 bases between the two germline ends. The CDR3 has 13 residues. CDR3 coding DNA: TGTGCCAGCGGTCCCCTTGAGCGTCAGCCCCAGCATTTT. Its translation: CASGPLERQPQHF. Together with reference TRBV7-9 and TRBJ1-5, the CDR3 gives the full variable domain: DTGVSQNPRHKITKRGQNVTFRCDPISEHNRLYWYRQTLGQGPEFLTYFQNEAQLEKSRLLSDRFSAERPKGSFSTLEIQRTEQGDSAMYLCASGPLERQPQHFGDGTRLSIL.

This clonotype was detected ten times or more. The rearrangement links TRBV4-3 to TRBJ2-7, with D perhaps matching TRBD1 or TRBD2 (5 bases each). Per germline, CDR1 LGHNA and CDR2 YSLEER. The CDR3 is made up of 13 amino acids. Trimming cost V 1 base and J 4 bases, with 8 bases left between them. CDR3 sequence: CASSQGDGYEQYF. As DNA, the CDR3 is TGCGCCAGCAGCCAAGGGGACGGGTACGAGCAGTACTTC.

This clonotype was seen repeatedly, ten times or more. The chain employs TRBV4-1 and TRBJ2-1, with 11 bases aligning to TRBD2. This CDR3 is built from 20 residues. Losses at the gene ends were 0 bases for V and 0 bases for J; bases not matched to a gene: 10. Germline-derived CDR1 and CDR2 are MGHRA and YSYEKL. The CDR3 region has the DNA TGCGCCAGCAGCCAAGATTTGGTCCTAGCGGGGGGTCTCTCCTACAATGAGCAGTTCTTC. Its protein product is CASSQDLVLAGGLSYNEQFF.

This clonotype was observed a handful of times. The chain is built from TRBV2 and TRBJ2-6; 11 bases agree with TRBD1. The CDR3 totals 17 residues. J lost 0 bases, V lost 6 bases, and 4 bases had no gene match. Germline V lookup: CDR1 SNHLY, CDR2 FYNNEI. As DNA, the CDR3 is TGTGCCAGCAGGGACAGGGGGCTGAGCTCTGGGGCCAACGTCCTGACTTTC. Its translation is CASRDRGLSSGANVLTF.

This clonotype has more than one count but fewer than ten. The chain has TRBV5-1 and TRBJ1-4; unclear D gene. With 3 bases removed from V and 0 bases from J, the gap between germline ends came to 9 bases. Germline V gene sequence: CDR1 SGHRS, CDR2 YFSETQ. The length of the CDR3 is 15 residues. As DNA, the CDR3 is TGCGCCAGCAGCTGGGCGGGTGCAACTAATGAAAAACTGTTTTTT. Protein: CASSWAGATNEKLFF.

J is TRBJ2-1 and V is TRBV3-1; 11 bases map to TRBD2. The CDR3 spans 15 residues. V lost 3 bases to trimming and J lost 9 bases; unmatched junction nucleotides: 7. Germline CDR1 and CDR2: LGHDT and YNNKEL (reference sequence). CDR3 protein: CASSQNSGGAGEQFF. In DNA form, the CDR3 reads TGTGCCAGCAGCCAGAATAGCGGGGGGGCTGGTGAGCAGTTCTTC.

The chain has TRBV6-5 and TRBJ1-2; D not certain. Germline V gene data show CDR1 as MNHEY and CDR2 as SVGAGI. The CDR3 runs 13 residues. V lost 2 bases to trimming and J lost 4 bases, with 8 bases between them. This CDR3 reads CASSYEGPYGYTF. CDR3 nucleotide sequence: TGTGCCAGCAGTTACGAGGGCCCCTATGGCTACACCTTC.